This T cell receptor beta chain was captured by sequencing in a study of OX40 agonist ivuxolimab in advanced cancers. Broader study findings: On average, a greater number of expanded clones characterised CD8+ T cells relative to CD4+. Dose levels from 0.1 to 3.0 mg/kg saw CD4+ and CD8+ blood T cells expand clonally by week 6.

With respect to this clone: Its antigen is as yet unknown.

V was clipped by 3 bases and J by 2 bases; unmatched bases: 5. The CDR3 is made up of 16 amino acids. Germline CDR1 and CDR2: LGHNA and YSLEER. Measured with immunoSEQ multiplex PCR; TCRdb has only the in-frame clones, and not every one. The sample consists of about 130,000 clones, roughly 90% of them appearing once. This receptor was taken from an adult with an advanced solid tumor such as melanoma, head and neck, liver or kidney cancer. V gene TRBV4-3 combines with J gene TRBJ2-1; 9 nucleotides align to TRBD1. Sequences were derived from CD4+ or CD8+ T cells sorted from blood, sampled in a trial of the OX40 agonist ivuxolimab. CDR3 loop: CASSQWTGDTYNEQFF. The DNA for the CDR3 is TGCGCCAGCAGCCAGTGGACAGGGGATACCTACAATGAGCAGTTCTTC.